The clone carrying this T cell receptor beta chain came up many times. Its antigen is not identified. The CDR3 covers 13 residues. Germline assignment: CDR1 DFQATT and CDR2 SNEGSKA (reference sequence). The V end was cut by 5 bases, the J end by 4 bases, with 14 bases between. The data were obtained in a study of blood T cells in healthy people across ages. Broader study findings: Per million T cells, the diversity of TCR beta decreased roughly linearly as age advanced.

For the second PCR, which ran for about 7 to 11 cycles, a sample-barcoded 5' primer and a J-beta primer mix were used. No fewer than 3 million CDR3-containing paired-end reads came from each sample. MiXCR, run by TCRdb on the 5' RACE reads, gives a single entry per CDR3 protein. The table shows roughly 1,700,000 distinct CDR3 sequences, with about 28% occurring only once. This receptor was obtained from a woman under 40 in good health. The rearrangement links TRBV20-1 to TRBJ2-5; D may be TRBD2 (7 bases). The sequencing sample was made of blood. Here the CDR3 DNA reads TGCAGTGCTTGGGAAGGGGGGGGAGAGACCCAGTACTTC. Its translation: CSAWEGGGETQYF.